A single sample gave rise to the 17 T cell receptor beta chains below, sequenced in a study of regulatory T cells in long-lasting Graves disease. Sequencing libraries for TCR beta were prepared with iRepertoire HTBI primers and Arm-PCR of CDR3 regions. TCRdb re-analysed the multiplex PCR reads in MiXCR, keeping a single row per CDR3 protein. Here the sample spans approximately 440,000 distinct CDR3 sequences, about 17% being singletons. Time point described: newly diagnosed GD, antithyroid drugs for less than 3 months. RNA isolated from PBMCs was used to make the TCR library. These data are also associated with another study on T cells in Graves' hyperthyroidism and ophthalmopathy.

This specimen was peripheral blood mononuclear cells (PBMCs), taken at new diagnosis, from a patient treated with antithyroid drugs. These receptors all stem from a man in his forties with Graves disease.

This clonotype was detected many times. The V call is TRBV3-1, the J call TRBJ2-3; D is unresolved. V was shortened by 1 base and J by 2 bases, with 4 bases between the two germline ends. The CDR3 has 13 amino acids. Germline V gives CDR1 LGHDT, CDR2 YNNKEL (reference sequence). The CDR3 sequence is CASSQGFTDTQYF. The CDR3 nucleotides are TGTGCCAGCAGCCAAGGTTTCACAGATACGCAGTATTTT.

This clonotype was seen ten or more times. The chain recombines TRBV2 with TRBJ1-5; tentatively, D is TRBD1 (5 bases). V lost 8 bases, J lost 2 bases, and 10 bases lay in between. The CDR3 loop spans 13 amino acids. CDR1 and CDR2 (germline): SNHLY, FYNNEI. In DNA, the CDR3 is TGTGCCAGCGGCAGGGAGGGCAATCAGCCCCAGCATTTT. Translation: CASGREGNQPQHF. The entire variable domain, with the rest obtained from reference TRBV2 and TRBJ1-5, is as follows: EPEVTQTPSHQVTQMGQEVILRCVPISNHLYFYWYRQILGQKVEFLVSFYNNEISEKSEIFDDQFSVERPDGSNFTLKIRSTKLEDSAMYFCASGREGNQPQHFGDGTRLSIL.

This clonotype was seen a handful of times. The V and J genes are TRBV6-2 or TRBV6-3 and TRBJ2-3; 9 nucleotides agree with TRBD2. Per the germline V gene, CDR1 is MNHEY and CDR2 is SVGEGT. Trimming cost V 0 bases and J 2 bases; bases outside gene matches: 3. The CDR3 spans 16 residues. The CDR3 reads CASSYSLAGPTDTQYF. In nucleotides, the CDR3 is TGTGCCAGCAGTTACTCGCTAGCGGGGCCCACAGATACGCAGTATTTT.

The chain employs TRBV19 and TRBJ2-1; D not certain. Trimming removed 4 bases from V and 6 bases from J, with 16 bases in between. Germline CDR1 LNHDA, CDR2 SQIVND (reference sequence). There are 15 residues in the CDR3. The CDR3 region is CASSTLTPSTNEQFF. The CDR3 nucleotides are TGTGCCAGTAGTACTCTGACTCCTTCTACCAATGAGCAGTTCTTC.

The sample holds a few counts of this clonotype. The V and J genes are TRBV29-1 and TRBJ2-1; perhaps TRBD1 as D (6 bases). CDR1 is SQVTM, CDR2 ANQGSEA, per germline. V dropped 3 bases and J dropped 2 bases, with 14 bases sitting between them. The CDR3 consists of 15 residues. DNA for the CDR3: TGCAGCGTTGACATGGCAGGGGACCCCTACAATGAGCAGTTCTTC. Translation: CSVDMAGDPYNEQFF.

This clonotype was seen many times. The rearrangement links TRBV2 to TRBJ2-7; the D gene is possibly TRBD1 (5 bases). Germline CDR1 is SNHLY and CDR2 is FYNNEI. The germline V and J ends were trimmed by 3 bases and 0 bases, with 12 bases remaining between them. CDR3 length: 15 residues. CDR3 in DNA: TGTGCCAGCAGTGACGGCACAGGTAGCTCCTACGAGCAGTACTTC. It encodes CASSDGTGSSYEQYF. Using reference TRBV2 and TRBJ2-7 for the parts outside the CDR3, the full variable domain is EPEVTQTPSHQVTQMGQEVILRCVPISNHLYFYWYRQILGQKVEFLVSFYNNEISEKSEIFDDQFSVERPDGSNFTLKIRSTKLEDSAMYFCASSDGTGSSYEQYFGPGTRLTVT.

The chain joins TRBV29-1 to TRBJ1-2; 7 bases are a match to TRBD1. CDR1 SQVTM and CDR2 ANQGSEA come from the germline V gene. The ends lost 5 bases at V and 1 base at J; junction bases unmatched: 4. The CDR3 length is 13 residues. CDR3 nucleotides: TGCAGCGTTCTGACAGGGCTTAACTATGGCTACACCTTC. It yields the protein CSVLTGLNYGYTF.

This clonotype was counted a few times. The chain couples TRBV6-1 to TRBJ1-1; maybe TRBD1 (6 bases). The CDR3 covers 15 residues. CDR1 MNHNS and CDR2 SASEGT come from the germline V gene. Trimming pared 6 bases from V and 4 bases from J, leaving 18 bases between. Here the CDR3 reads CASRPRTDSSTEAFF. The CDR3 nucleotides are TGTGCCAGCAGACCTAGGACAGATAGCAGCACTGAAGCTTTCTTT.

This clonotype was observed once. The chain carries TRBV19 and TRBJ1-2; D uncertain. Deletions cut 5 bases from V and 0 bases from J, with 10 bases between. Germline lookup yields CDR1 LNHDA and CDR2 SQIVND (reference sequence). This CDR3 comprises 14 residues. CDR3 coding DNA: TGTGCCAGTAGTCCCCCGGGCTCTAACTATGGCTACACCTTC. It specifies CASSPPGSNYGYTF.

In its sample, this clonotype was seen many times. The chain joins TRBV11-2 to TRBJ2-3; 9 bases match TRBD2. This CDR3 is 19 amino acids long. In germline, CDR1 is SGHAT, CDR2 FQNNGV. Unmatched junction bases numbered 17, after V lost 5 bases and J lost 2 bases. The CDR3 is CASSGGGRGPGEPTDTQYF. The CDR3 bases are TGTGCCAGCAGCGGCGGCGGGAGGGGGCCAGGAGAACCCACAGATACGCAGTATTTT. The whole variable domain, filled in from reference TRBV11-2 and TRBJ2-3, reads EAGVAQSPRYKIIEKRQSVAFWCNPISGHATLYWYQQILGQGPKLLIQFQNNGVVDDSQLPKDRFSAERLKGVDSTLKIQPAKLEDSAVYLCASSGGGRGPGEPTDTQYFGPGTRLTVL.

For this clonotype: A read error is possible here, since a much larger clone lies one base away. V usage is TRBV7-9 and J usage is TRBJ2-5; 9 bases are shared with TRBD1. The CDR3 totals 15 residues. Germline V gives CDR1 SEHNR, CDR2 FQNEAQ (reference sequence). The CDR3 loop reads CVSSLATGGTETQYF. The CDR3 coding sequence is TGTGTCAGCAGCTTAGCGACAGGGGGGACGGAGACCCAGTACTTC. Full variable domain (outside the CDR3, taken from reference TRBV7-9 and TRBJ2-5): DTGVSQNPRHKITKRGQNVTFRCDPISEHNRLYWYRQTLGQGPEFLTYFQNEAQLEKSRLLSDRFSAERPKGSFSTLEIQRTEQGDSAMYLCVSSLATGGTETQYFGPGTRLLVL.

At least ten counts were recorded for this clonotype. The V and J genes are TRBV2 and TRBJ2-7; no clear D. The V gene's germline CDR1 is SNHLY and CDR2 FYNNEI. The CDR3 is 12 residues long. V shed 3 bases and J shed 1 base, with 4 bases lying between them. CDR3: CASSDGSYEQYF. The CDR3 DNA sequence: TGTGCCAGCAGTGATGGATCCTACGAGCAGTACTTC.

Remarks on this clonotype: A much larger clone sits a single nucleotide away, making a read error possible. The rearrangement links TRBV28 to TRBJ2-1; D possibly uses TRBD1 or TRBD2 (7 bases each). The V gene's germline CDR1 is MDHEN and CDR2 SYDVKM. The CDR3 runs to 15 residues. This CDR3 is CASRAGGGPPNEQSF. For the CDR3, the DNA is TGTGCCAGCAGGGCAGGGGGAGGGCCCCCGAATGAGCAGTCCTTC.

This clonotype was observed a single time. The chain recombines TRBV19 with TRBJ2-2, with TRBD1 matching 7 bases. This CDR3 comprises 15 residues. The germline V gene has CDR1 LNHDA and CDR2 SQIVND (reference sequence). After removal of 6 bases from V and 4 bases from J, the junction contained 8 bases not matched to a gene. The CDR3 bases are TGTGCCAGTAGAAAAACAGGGGTTATCACCGGGGAGCTGTTTTTT. It is translated as CASRKTGVITGELFF. Together with reference TRBV19 and TRBJ2-2, the CDR3 gives the full variable domain: DGGITQSPKYLFRKEGQNVTLSCEQNLNHDAMYWYRQDPGQGLRLIYYSQIVNDFQKGDIAEGYSVSREKKESFPLTVTSAQKNPTAFYLCASRKTGVITGELFFGEGSRLTVL.

This clonotype appeared many times. CDR3 sequence: CASSLPDRGHYEQYF. CDR3 DNA sequence: TGCGCCAGCAGCTTGCCGGACAGGGGGCACTACGAGCAGTACTTC. The rearrangement uses TRBV5-1 and TRBJ2-7, with 11 nucleotides matching TRBD1. Trimming took 1 base from V and 3 from J; bases not matched to a gene: 3. From germline, CDR1 is SGHRS and CDR2 YFSETQ. The CDR3 spans 15 residues.

This clonotype was seen at least ten times. The chain employs TRBV20-1 and TRBJ2-1; D is possibly TRBD1 (6 bases). Trimming took off 1 base at V and 1 base at J, with 14 bases between the two ends. Germline V gene sequence: CDR1 DFQATT, CDR2 SNEGSKA (reference sequence). This CDR3 is 16 amino acids long. As DNA, the CDR3 is TGCAGTGCTAGAGTGAGGGGGTTGGAATCCTACAATGAGCAGTTCTTC. Translation: CSARVRGLESYNEQFF.

The rearrangement uses TRBV4-1 and TRBJ2-7, with no clear D. CDR3 length equals 14 residues. From germline, CDR1 is MGHRA and CDR2 YSYEKL. The V and J ends lost 1 base and 6 bases respectively, with 13 bases between them. The CDR3 region has the DNA TGCGCCAGCAGCCAAGTTGCCCTGGGCCCCGAGCAGTACTTC. Its translation: CASSQVALGPEQYF.